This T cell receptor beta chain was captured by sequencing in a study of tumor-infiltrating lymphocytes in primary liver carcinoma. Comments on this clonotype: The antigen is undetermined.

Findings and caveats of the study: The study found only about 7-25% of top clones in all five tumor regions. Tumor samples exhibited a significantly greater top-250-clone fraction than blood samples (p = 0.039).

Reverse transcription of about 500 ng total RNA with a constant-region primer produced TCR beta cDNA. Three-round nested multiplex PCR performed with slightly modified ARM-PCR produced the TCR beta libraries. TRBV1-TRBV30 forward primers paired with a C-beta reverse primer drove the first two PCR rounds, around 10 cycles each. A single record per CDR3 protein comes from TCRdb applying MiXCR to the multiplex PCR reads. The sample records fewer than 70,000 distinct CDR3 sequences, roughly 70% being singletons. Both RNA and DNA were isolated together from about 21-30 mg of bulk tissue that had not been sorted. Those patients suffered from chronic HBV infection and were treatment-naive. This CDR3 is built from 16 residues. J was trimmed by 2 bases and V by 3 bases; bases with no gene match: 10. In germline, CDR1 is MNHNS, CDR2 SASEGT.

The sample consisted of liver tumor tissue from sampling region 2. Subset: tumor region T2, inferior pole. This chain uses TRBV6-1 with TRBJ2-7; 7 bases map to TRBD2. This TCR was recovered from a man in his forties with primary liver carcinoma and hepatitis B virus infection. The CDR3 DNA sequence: TGTGCCAGCAGTGAGGGTTGGCTAGCGGCCCCCTACGAGCAGTACTTC. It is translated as CASSEGWLAAPYEQYF.